The 2 T cell receptor beta chains below were found in one sample sequenced in a study of blood T cells in healthy people across ages. Primers used in a second PCR of about 6 to 11 cycles were a sample-barcoded 5' primer and a J-beta primer mix. TCRdb reprocessed the 5' RACE reads with MiXCR, giving one entry per CDR3 protein. The table shows hundreds of thousands of distinct CDR3 sequences, with roughly 44% occurring only once. The source material was blood. The receptors derive from a woman aged 55-69 years in good health.

This rearrangement joins TRBV12-3 or TRBV12-4 to TRBJ2-4, with D perhaps given as TRBD1 or TRBD2 (5 bases each). Trimming removed 7 bases from V and 5 bases from J, with 24 bases in between. This CDR3 has 17 amino acids. The CDR3 nucleotides are TGTGCCAGCACCTTTTCCTATTCCGGGGCCGGGGAAAACATTCAGTACTTC. Translated: CASTFSYSGAGENIQYF.

V usage is TRBV6-1 and J usage is TRBJ2-3, with 12 positions matching TRBD2. The CDR3 contains 16 residues. V shed 4 bases, J shed 3 bases, and the junction held 5 bases outside the gene matches. Per the germline V gene, CDR1 is MNHNS and CDR2 is SASEGT. CDR3 bases: TGTGCCAGCAGTGGGGGACTAGCGGGCATGACAGATACGCAGTATTTT. Translating gives CASSGGLAGMTDTQYF.